Given below is one TCR beta chain in context. The data were taken from a study of T cells expressing NK-cell markers. Reanalyzing the 5' RACE reads, TCRdb keeps one entry per CDR3 protein, without DNA. The sample's table shows about 150,000 distinct CDR3 sequences. The CDR3 loop spans 12 amino acids. Germline assignment: CDR1 SGHDT and CDR2 YYEEEE. This clonotype was sampled from a woman between 50 and 59 years old in good health. What was sequenced was blood T cells: a sorted CD56 or NKG2C T cell subset, CD4+ or CD8+ T cells, or bulk PBMC T cells (not recorded which). The V and J genes are TRBV5-6 and TRBJ2-1; TCRdb reports TRBD2, a call that lacks DNA to check it against. CDR3 sequence: CASSTSVGEQFF.